Listed below are T cell receptor beta chains from one sample, sequenced in a study of Graves' ophthalmopathy and Graves' hyperthyroidism. TCRdb re-called the multiplex PCR reads with MiXCR, one entry per CDR3 protein. The sample holds 900,000 to 1,200,000 distinct CDR3 sequences; about two fifths are singletons and the top ten take 11%. What was sequenced was peripheral blood or thyroid tissue (not recorded which). These receptors were obtained from an adult man with Graves' hyperthyroidism. The CDR3 runs from the conserved cysteine through the conserved F or W. A D gene is named only where the DNA matches it firmly. For some rows the clone size is stated as once, few or many, or as a class when expanded; others skip it.

v_gene	abundance	d_gene	j_gene	len	CDR3aa	CDR3nt
TRBV10-3	many	TRBD1	TRBJ2-6	16	CATTGTGGSGANVLTF	TGTGCCACCACCGGGACAGGGGGCTCTGGGGCCAACGTCCTGACTTTC
TRBV15	many	.	TRBJ2-5	13	CATSISDRETQYF	TGTGCCACCAGCATCTCCGACCGGGAGACCCAGTACTTC
TRBV29-1	many	.	TRBJ2-7	11	CSVLRGGEQYF	TGCAGCGTTCTCAGGGGAGGGGAGCAGTACTTC
TRBV4-3	many	.	TRBJ2-5	13	CASSRRTAETQYF	TGCGCCAGCAGCCGACGAACCGCGGAGACCCAGTACTTC
TRBV7-6	many	.	TRBJ1-3	17	CASSFGWGQPSGNTIYF	TGTGCCAGCAGCTTTGGGTGGGGCCAACCATCTGGAAACACCATATATTTT
TRBV24-1	.	.	TRBJ1-5	14	CATGPRDSGQPQHF	TGTGCCACTGGACCCAGGGACTCTGGGCAGCCCCAGCATTTT
TRBV7-9	once	TRBD1	TRBJ1-2	13	CASSSDREVGYTF	TGTGCCAGCAGCTCAGACAGGGAAGTCGGCTACACCTTC
TRBV7-9	.	TRBD2	TRBJ2-5	15	CASSRRTSVFETQYF	TGTGCCAGCAGCAGACGGACTAGCGTTTTCGAGACCCAGTACTTC
TRBV5-1	.	TRBD2	TRBJ2-5	15	CASSSGRGGQETQYF	TGCGCCAGCAGTAGCGGGAGAGGGGGCCAAGAGACCCAGTACTTC
TRBV15	few	TRBD2	TRBJ2-7	17	CATSSRRTSGRGGEQYF	TGTGCCACCAGCAGTCGGCGGACTAGCGGGAGAGGGGGCGAGCAGTACTTC
TRBV2	few	TRBD1	TRBJ1-1	16	CASSSSPPGQGGEAFF	TGTGCCAGCAGTTCTAGTCCCCCGGGACAGGGGGGGGAAGCTTTCTTT
TRBV14	.	TRBD1	TRBJ1-2	16	CASSQGETGTLSGYTF	TGTGCCAGCAGCCAAGGCGAGACAGGGACCCTATCTGGCTACACCTTC
TRBV9	few	TRBD1	TRBJ2-5	17	CASSPQTRGTGQETQYF	TGTGCCAGCAGCCCCCAAACGAGGGGGACAGGTCAAGAGACCCAGTACTTC
TRBV15	many	.	TRBJ2-5	12	CATSANQETQYF	TGTGCCACCAGCGCTAACCAAGAGACCCAGTACTTC
TRBV7-2	.	.	TRBJ1-3	17	CASSLAPRANSGNTIYF	TGTGCCAGCAGCTTAGCCCCGCGGGCCAACTCTGGAAACACCATATATTTT
TRBV9	many	TRBD2	TRBJ2-5	15	CASRRGLAGQETQYF	TGTGCCAGCAGACGAGGACTAGCGGGACAAGAGACCCAGTACTTC
TRBV4-1	.	.	TRBJ1-5	14	CASSQDPRAGPQHF	TGCGCCAGCAGCCAAGATCCCCGCGCCGGGCCCCAGCATTTT
TRBV7-8	many	TRBD1	TRBJ1-5	16	CASSSSGGWGNQPQHF	TGTGCCAGCAGCTCCTCAGGGGGGTGGGGCAATCAGCCCCAGCATTTT
TRBV11-2	.	.	TRBJ2-7	18	CASSLDTAWGRRNYEQYF	TGTGCCAGCAGCTTAGATACAGCGTGGGGCAGGCGGAACTACGAGCAGTACTTC
TRBV29-1	.	TRBD1	TRBJ1-2	18	CSVGSPGGQGPVLYGYTF	TGCAGCGTTGGGTCTCCCGGGGGACAGGGACCAGTTCTCTATGGCTACACCTTC
TRBV20-1	.	.	TRBJ1-2	14	CSAPRDTSNYGYTF	TGCAGTGCTCCGAGGGACACTTCTAACTATGGCTACACCTTC
TRBV6-5	.	TRBD2	TRBJ2-2	16	CASSYFASGRNGELFF	TGTGCCAGCAGTTACTTTGCTAGCGGGAGAAACGGGGAGCTGTTTTTT
TRBV7-2	.	.	TRBJ2-5	16	CASSLVLTAYQETQYF	TGTGCCAGCAGCTTAGTGCTGACAGCTTACCAAGAGACCCAGTACTTC
TRBV29-1	many	TRBD1	TRBJ1-2	11	CSGQGSLGYTF	TGCAGCGGACAGGGCTCCCTTGGCTACACCTTC
TRBV20-1	.	.	TRBJ1-2	13	CSASLLGAYGYTF	TGCAGTGCTAGTCTTCTAGGAGCGTATGGCTACACCTTC